The clone carrying this TCR beta chain was observed once. Germline V gene data show CDR1 as SNHLY and CDR2 as FYNNEI. This CDR3 contains 15 residues. The V gene lost 1 base and the J gene lost 7 bases, with 16 bases spanning the gap. These data come from a study of response to subunit inactivated influenza vaccine. TCRdb itself ran the RT-PCR reads through MiXCR, one entry per CDR3 protein. The sample includes about 540,000 distinct CDR3 sequences, 20% to 25% of them seen just once. These data also formed part of another study, on T cells expressing NK-cell markers. As that study records: What made the TCR beta cDNA was 5'RACE template switching with UMIs. An anti-gamma-delta TCR antibody confined sorting to alpha-beta TCR T cells across several of the experiments.

The rearrangement uses TRBV2 and TRBJ2-5; tentatively, D is TRBD1 or TRBD2 (5 bases each). This sequence was found in a man in his fifties who received an inactivated influenza vaccine. Sequenced here: CD4+ T cells sorted from PBMCs, sampled 11 to 12 days after vaccination. Here the CDR3 reads CASSEVQGKRVTQYF. DNA for the CDR3: TGTGCCAGCAGTGAAGTCCAGGGAAAGAGGGTGACCCAGTACTTC.